The T cell receptor beta chain under discussion was sequenced for a study of blood T cell repertoires in COVID-19. Study details: Samples came from the United States, Italy and Spain, spanning acute and convalescent COVID-19. PBMCs, B-cell-depleted T cells, or T cells provided the cDNA or gDNA that made up the material.

This clone was observed a single time. Seattle's cohort entered during active infection and was followed longitudinally. In the authors' workflow: Researchers report that nucleated cell counts were estimated from reference gene primer amplification. Using immunoSEQ multiplex PCR, the repertoire was profiled, and TCRdb retains in-frame clones only, with some absent. Clonal size and the V and J genes are those of that table, whereas D and trimming came from the DNA. The data contain about 340,000 clones, approximately 87% of them singletons. The germline gives CDR1 LNHDA, CDR2 SQIVND (reference sequence). This CDR3 is built from 16 residues. Trimming at V came to 5 bases and at J to 0 bases, leaving 7 bases not matched to a gene.

The chain uses TRBV19 and TRBJ2-1; 7 nucleotides line up with TRBD1. Sequenced input: peripheral blood. This TCR was sampled from a woman aged 45-65 years with COVID-19, enrolled during active disease. Written as DNA, the CDR3 is TGTGCCAGTAGTTTAACGACAGGGTACTCCTACAATGAGCAGTTCTTC. Protein: CASSLTTGYSYNEQFF.